One and the same sample provided the 20 T cell receptor beta chains below, sequenced in a study of shared clonotypes between healthy human individuals. Produced via immunoSEQ multiplex PCR; TCRdb's table is partial and in-frame only. The repertoire consists of about 1.5 million clones, with around 98% occurring once and the leading ten covering about 0.4%. The material sequenced was naive CD4+ T cells sorted from blood. Regarding subset: CD45RA+ positively selected. Every receptor here comes from a man aged 30 to 39 in good health.

This rearrangement joins TRBV9 to TRBJ2-1; D may be TRBD2 (6 bases). Trimming left V 4 bases short and J 0 bases short, with 14 bases between. Germline-derived CDR1 and CDR2 are SGDLS and YYNGEE. CDR3 size: 16 residues. DNA for the CDR3: TGTGCCAGCAGCCAAAAAAGTAGCGGCTCCTACAATGAGCAGTTCTTC. Translating gives CASSQKSSGSYNEQFF.

The chain uses TRBV9 and TRBJ2-5; D remains unclear. V lost 4 bases and J lost 5, with 15 bases in between. This CDR3 region has 14 residues. Per the germline V gene, CDR1 is SGDLS and CDR2 is YYNGEE. The CDR3 here is CASSQRQFRETQYF. As DNA, the CDR3 is TGTGCCAGCAGCCAAAGGCAGTTCCGGGAGACCCAGTACTTC.

To note about this clone: Other DNA sequences in this sample translate to the same CDR3. The chain recombines TRBV7-3 with TRBJ2-2; no reliable D call. V gave up 5 bases and J gave up 4 bases, with 11 bases separating them. This CDR3 spans 14 amino acids. Germline lookup yields CDR1 SGHTA and CDR2 FQGTGA. CDR3 sequence reads: CASSPTRGTGELFF. CDR3 nucleotides: TGTGCCAGCAGCCCGACGCGCGGCACCGGGGAGCTGTTTTTT.

The chain is built from TRBV2 and TRBJ1-1; unclear D gene. CDR3 size: 12 residues. Germline CDR1 is SNHLY and CDR2 is FYNNEI. V gave up 5 bases and J gave up 7 bases, with 11 bases separating them. The CDR3 DNA reads TGTGCCAGCAGTCAGTACAAGGGTGAAGCTTTCTTT. It yields the protein CASSQYKGEAFF. The variable domain in full, with the rest retrieved from reference TRBV2 and TRBJ1-1, is EPEVTQTPSHQVTQMGQEVILRCVPISNHLYFYWYRQILGQKVEFLVSFYNNEISEKSEIFDDQFSVERPDGSNFTLKIRSTKLEDSAMYFCASSQYKGEAFFGQGTRLTVV.

V usage is TRBV5-1 and J usage is TRBJ2-2, with D possibly matching TRBD2 (5 bases). Germline V gene lookup returns CDR1 SGHRS and CDR2 YFSETQ. The CDR3 length is 16 residues. V shed 0 bases and J shed 2 bases, with 11 bases lying between them. The CDR3 spells CASSLGGGSNTGELFF. The CDR3 DNA sequence: TGCGCCAGCAGCTTGGGCGGAGGTTCTAACACCGGGGAGCTGTTTTTT.

The chain employs TRBV5-6 and TRBJ2-3; 11 bases align to TRBD2. The germline CDR1 and CDR2 sequences are SGHDT and YYEEEE. With 0 bases clipped from V and 6 bases from J, the junction kept 3 bases outside the gene matches. This CDR3 spans 15 amino acids. The CDR3 spells CASSLVAGGPDTQYF. CDR3 bases: TGTGCCAGCAGCTTGGTAGCGGGAGGGCCTGATACGCAGTATTTT.

The chain joins TRBV21-1 to TRBJ2-7; TRBD1, the table's D call, was not compared with the DNA. TRBV21-1 constitutes a pseudogene. The CDR3 contains 11 residues. CDR3 sequence: CASSKDRGRHF. Here the CDR3 DNA reads TGTGCCAGCAGCAAAGACAGGGGGAGGCACTTC.

The chain carries TRBV11-3 and TRBJ2-7, with 8 bases aligning to TRBD2. CDR3 size: 14 residues. The J segment lost 1 base and the V segment lost 5 bases, leaving 4 bases of the junction unmatched. Per the germline V gene, CDR1 is SGHNT and CDR2 is YENEEA. The CDR3 sequence is CASSISGISYEQYF. DNA of the CDR3: TGTGCCAGCAGCATTAGCGGGATTTCCTACGAGCAGTACTTC. Supplemented by reference TRBV11-3 and TRBJ2-7, the full variable domain reads EAGVVQSPRYKIIEKKQPVAFWCNPISGHNTLYWYLQNLGQGPELLIRYENEEAVDDSQLPKDRFSAERLKGVDSTLKIQPAELGDSAVYLCASSISGISYEQYFGPGTRLTVT.

The rearrangement links TRBV7-2 to TRBJ2-1; no reliable D call. The CDR3 spans 13 residues. The V gene lost 3 bases and the J gene lost 6 bases, with 9 bases spanning the gap. Germline CDR1 SGHTA, CDR2 FQGNSA. CDR3 amino acids: CASSLIALNEQFF. The CDR3 DNA follows: TGTGCCAGCAGCTTGATCGCCCTCAATGAGCAGTTCTTC.

The V and J genes are TRBV18 and TRBJ2-2, with 8 bases lining up with TRBD2. The length of the CDR3 is 16 residues. Trimming removed 5 bases from V and 0 bases from J; junction bases left unmatched: 5. CDR1 and CDR2 from the germline V gene are KGHSH and LQKENI. CDR3 in amino acids: CASSEYSGANTGELFF. The CDR3, as DNA: TGTGCCAGCTCAGAATATAGCGGGGCGAACACCGGGGAGCTGTTTTTT.

V and J are TRBV27 and TRBJ2-1; D perhaps matches TRBD2 (5 bases). Germline lookup yields CDR1 MNHEY and CDR2 SMNVEV (reference sequence). V shed 7 bases and J shed 9 bases, with 16 bases lying between them. This CDR3 has 13 amino acids. The CDR3 DNA sequence: TGTGCCAGCACCAAGGAGGCTTACGCTGAGCAGTTCTTC. Protein: CASTKEAYAEQFF.

V gene TRBV19 combines with J gene TRBJ2-7; 9 positions agree with TRBD2. CDR3 length: 18 residues. Germline CDR1 reads LNHDA; CDR2 reads SQIVND (reference sequence). V lost 5 bases, J lost 4 bases, and 18 bases stayed unmatched. This CDR3 reads CASSFRGSASGTLYEQYF. CDR3 in DNA: TGTGCCAGTAGTTTCAGGGGATCGGCTAGCGGGACCCTTTACGAGCAGTACTTC.

The chain carries TRBV5-5 and TRBJ1-2, with unresolved D. The V end lost 4 bases, the J end lost 2 bases, and 6 bases lay between the germline ends. This CDR3 has 12 amino acids. Looked up from germline, CDR1 is SGHKS and CDR2 is YYEKEE (reference sequence). This chain's CDR3 is CASSRQNYGYTF. The CDR3 DNA sequence: TGTGCCAGCAGCCGACAAAACTATGGCTACACCTTC.

The V call is TRBV2, the J call TRBJ2-5; D not resolved. Germline V gene data show CDR1 as SNHLY and CDR2 as FYNNEI. V lost 6 bases, J lost 0 bases, and 14 bases lay in between. The CDR3 consists of 15 residues. CDR3 DNA: TGTGCCAGCAGGGACGGCTGGACGTACCAAGAGACCCAGTACTTC. This sequence encodes CASRDGWTYQETQYF.

About this clone: Other DNA sequences within the sample encode an identical CDR3. The gene calls are TRBV5-1 and TRBJ1-1; the D gene is possibly TRBD1 (6 bases). The CDR3 extends over 14 amino acids. Germline V lookup: CDR1 SGHRS, CDR2 YFSETQ. The V gene lost 0 bases and the J gene lost 1 base, with 7 bases spanning the gap. This CDR3 reads CASSLGGPNTEAFF. The CDR3 bases are TGCGCCAGCAGCTTGGGGGGGCCGAACACTGAAGCTTTCTTT.

This chain links TRBV6-5 with TRBJ2-7, with a possible D match to TRBD1 (6 bases). The V end was cut by 5 bases, the J end by 3 bases, with 17 bases between. This CDR3 spans 15 amino acids. Germline V gene lookup returns CDR1 MNHEY and CDR2 SVGAGI. CDR3 sequence reads: CASSATGLDRYEQYF. The DNA of the CDR3 is TGTGCCAGCAGTGCGACAGGTCTGGACCGCTACGAGCAGTACTTC.

The V gene is TRBV9, the J gene TRBJ2-5; either TRBD1 or TRBD2 may fit D (6 bases each). This CDR3 is built from 15 residues. V lost 6 bases to trimming and J lost 4 bases, with 19 bases between them. Looked up from germline, CDR1 is SGDLS and CDR2 is YYNGEE. CDR3 DNA sequence: TGTGCCAGCAACAAACGGACGGGGGCAGGAGAGACCCAGTACTTC. Its translation is CASNKRTGAGETQYF.

This clone was observed once. This chain connects TRBV27 to TRBJ2-3; 7 bases line up with TRBD1. CDR1 is MNHEY, CDR2 SMNVEV, per germline (reference sequence). The CDR3 is made up of 14 amino acids. V gave up 10 bases and J gave up 2 bases; unmatched junction bases: 9. The CDR3 protein is CATRKGQITDTQYF. CDR3 coding DNA: TGTGCCACCAGAAAGGGACAGATCACAGATACGCAGTATTTT.

The chain combines TRBV28 with TRBJ1-2; unclear D gene. The CDR3 contains 19 residues. CDR1 and CDR2 from the germline V gene are MDHEN and SYDVKM. V shed 6 bases and J shed 4 bases, with 30 bases lying between them. The CDR3: CASSTTIRAGFLRGYGYTF. The CDR3, as DNA: TGTGCCAGCAGCACCACTATAAGGGCAGGATTCCTTCGTGGCTATGGCTACACCTTC.

In the case of this clone: Other DNA variants within this sample encode the same CDR3. The chain uses TRBV4-1 and TRBJ2-7; 9 bases fit TRBD2. This CDR3 has 15 residues. Germline values: CDR1 MGHRA, CDR2 YSYEKL. V lost 6 bases and J lost 3; bases outside the gene matches: 9. DNA of the CDR3: TGCGCCAGCAGTCATACGGGACTAGCAAGCTACGAGCAGTACTTC. It is translated as CASSHTGLASYEQYF.